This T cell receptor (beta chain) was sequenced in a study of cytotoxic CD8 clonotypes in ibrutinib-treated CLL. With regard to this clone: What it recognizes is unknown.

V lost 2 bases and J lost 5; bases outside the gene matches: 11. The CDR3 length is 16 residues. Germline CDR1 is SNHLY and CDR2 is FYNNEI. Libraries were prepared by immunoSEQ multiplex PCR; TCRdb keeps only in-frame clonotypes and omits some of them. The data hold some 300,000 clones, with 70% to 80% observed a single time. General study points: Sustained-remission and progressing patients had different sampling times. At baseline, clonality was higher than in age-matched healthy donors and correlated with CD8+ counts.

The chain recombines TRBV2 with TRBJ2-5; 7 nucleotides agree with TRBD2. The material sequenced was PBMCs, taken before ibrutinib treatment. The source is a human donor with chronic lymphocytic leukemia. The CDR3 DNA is TGTGCCAGCAGTGAAATGGTGGGAGGGCCGGGGGAGACCCAGTACTTC. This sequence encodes CASSEMVGGPGETQYF.